The clone carrying this T cell receptor (beta chain) appeared a few times. The antigen is not known. This record belongs to a study of blood T cells in healthy people across ages. Study overall: Per every two T cells, about one barcoded beta molecule was captured by template switching. Study-wide points: Older individuals had lower TCR beta diversity per million T cells (the decline was roughly linear). It was not possible, with unsorted PBMCs, to conclusively compare naive and antigen-experienced cells.

Primers used in a second PCR of roughly 6 to 12 cycles were a sample-barcoded 5' primer and a J-beta primer mix. Each sample provided no less than 2.5 million CDR3-containing paired-end reads. Each CDR3 protein is one row after TCRdb ran MiXCR on the 5' RACE reads. The data contain roughly 900,000 distinct CDR3 sequences, about 44% of them singletons. Sequencing was performed on blood. The sequence came from a man aged 25 to 45 in good health.

CDR3: CASSHAGTGSYEQYF. In DNA form, the CDR3 reads TGTGCCAGCAGTCATGCCGGGACAGGCTCCTACGAGCAGTACTTC. This chain uses TRBV28 with TRBJ2-7, with 8 bases lining up with TRBD1. The CDR3 runs to 15 residues. CDR1 and CDR2 from the germline V gene are MDHEN and SYDVKM. V shed 5 bases and J 0 bases; nucleotides not matched to a gene: 6.